The rows below give T cell receptor beta chains drawn from one sample of a study of blood T cell repertoires in COVID-19. The repertoire was sequenced with immunoSEQ multiplex PCR; TCRdb's copy has only in-frame clones and lacks some. The sample consists of fewer than 300,000 clones, more than 85% of them appearing once. Sequenced input: peripheral blood. The receptor source for this set is a person aged 18 to 35 with COVID-19, enrolled during active disease. Each CDR3 is given with its conserved first and last residue. D genes are given only for firm matches. Only some rows state a clone size, as once, few, many or a class for expanded clones.

v_call	j_call	d_call	clone_size	cdr3_aa	cdr3_nt
TRBV7-9	TRBJ2-2	.	.	CASSLVLSGNTGELFF	TGTGCCAGCAGCTTAGTTTTGAGCGGGAACACCGGGGAGCTGTTTTTT
TRBV6-6	TRBJ2-3	.	.	CASGSLDTQYF	TGTGCCAGCGGTAGTCTAGATACGCAGTATTTT
TRBV5-8	TRBJ2-3	TRBD2	.	CASSFGGTNTDTQYF	TGTGCCAGCAGCTTTGGAGGGACTAACACAGATACGCAGTATTTT
TRBV4-1	TRBJ2-7	TRBD2	.	CASSQDGSGSAHEQYF	TGCGCCAGCAGCCAAGATGGTAGCGGGAGTGCCCACGAGCAGTACTTC
TRBV9	TRBJ1-3	.	few	CASSAGGEPHSGNTIYF	TGTGCCAGCAGCGCCGGGGGAGAACCTCACTCTGGAAACACCATATATTTT
TRBV9	TRBJ2-1	.	.	CASSVNSGEQFF	TGTGCCAGCAGCGTGAATAGCGGTGAGCAGTTCTTC
TRBV13	TRBJ1-6	TRBD1	.	CASSSDRGHGDSPLHF	TGTGCCAGCAGCTCGGACAGGGGTCATGGAGATTCACCCCTCCACTTT
TRBV6-6	TRBJ1-5	TRBD1	.	CASSGPGGWDQPQHF	TGTGCCAGCAGTGGTCCAGGGGGCTGGGATCAGCCCCAGCATTTT
TRBV7-7	TRBJ2-5	TRBD1	once	CASSRDREETQYF	TGTGCTAGCAGCCGCGACAGGGAAGAGACCCAGTACTTC
TRBV14	TRBJ2-7	TRBD2	.	CASSVGDYSSYEQYF	TGTGCCAGCTCCGTGGGGGACTACAGCTCCTACGAGCAGTACTTC
TRBV6-1	TRBJ2-1	.	.	CASSDLYPPYNEQFF	TGTGCCAGCAGTGATCTGTATCCCCCCTACAATGAGCAGTTCTTC
TRBV10-3	TRBJ2-7	.	once	CAITPGVAAYEQYF	TGTGCCATCACCCCCGGGGTAGCCGCCTACGAGCAGTACTTC
TRBV19	TRBJ2-7	TRBD2	.	CASSMVGLAGYSYEQYF	TGTGCCAGTAGTATGGTGGGGCTAGCGGGATATTCCTACGAGCAGTACTTC
TRBV9	TRBJ1-1	.	.	CASSVVRMNTEAFF	TGTGCCAGCAGCGTAGTGAGGATGAACACTGAAGCTTTCTTT
TRBV2	TRBJ2-5	TRBD2	.	CASTPGTSRGETQYF	TGTGCCAGCACCCCCGGGACTAGTAGAGGAGAGACCCAGTACTTC
TRBV14	TRBJ2-5	.	.	CASSQTGTIGTQYF	TGTGCCAGCAGCCAAACCGGAACTATAGGGACCCAGTACTTC
TRBV7-3	TRBJ2-5	TRBD1	.	CASSQYRGRGETQYF	TGTGCCAGCAGCCAGTACAGGGGGCGCGGGGAGACCCAGTACTTC
TRBV3-1/TRBV3-2	TRBJ2-6	.	.	CATQGSGGANVLTF	TGTGCCACACAGGGTTCGGGGGGGGCCAACGTCCTGACTTTC
TRBV19	TRBJ1-6	.	.	CASSWGRTDSPLHF	TGTGCCAGTAGTTGGGGCAGGACGGATTCACCCCTCCACTTT
TRBV9	TRBJ2-1	.	.	CASSVGLRNEQFF	TGTGCCAGCAGCGTAGGTCTTCGGAATGAGCAGTTCTTC
TRBV24-1	TRBJ2-5	TRBD2	.	CATSDSRTSGRETQYF	TGTGCCACCAGTGATTCACGGACTAGCGGGAGAGAGACCCAGTACTTC
TRBV6-5	TRBJ2-7	.	.	CASSYSPGAREQYF	TGTGCCAGCAGTTACTCTCCGGGAGCGAGGGAGCAGTACTTC
TRBV4-2	TRBJ2-7	TRBD2	.	CASSQEVAGGYEQYF	TGTGCCAGCAGCCAAGAGGTAGCGGGAGGGTACGAGCAGTACTTC
TRBV2	TRBJ2-4	TRBD1	.	CASSYGTGVLAKNIQYF	TGTGCCAGCAGCTATGGAACAGGGGTTTTGGCCAAAAACATTCAGTACTTC
TRBV5-8	TRBJ2-1	TRBD2	.	CASRQRAGANNEQFF	TGTGCCAGCAGACAGAGAGCGGGAGCGAACAATGAGCAGTTCTTC
TRBV29-1	TRBJ2-5	.	.	CSVEDPYPRETQYF	TGCAGCGTTGAAGATCCATACCCACGGGAGACCCAGTACTTC
TRBV29-1	TRBJ2-7	.	.	CSVVASSSYEQYF	TGCAGCGTTGTTGCCTCGAGCTCCTACGAGCAGTACTTC
TRBV5-8	TRBJ2-3	TRBD2	once	CASSAGSGMDTQYF	TGTGCCAGCAGCGCCGGGAGCGGGATGGATACGCAGTATTTT
TRBV19	TRBJ1-2	.	few	CASTRQDPNYGYTF	TGTGCCAGTACCCGACAGGACCCTAACTATGGCTACACCTTC
TRBV4-2	TRBJ2-7	TRBD2	.	CASSQVLAGEYEQYF	TGTGCCAGCAGCCAAGTTCTAGCGGGAGAATACGAGCAGTACTTC
TRBV7-9	TRBJ2-5	TRBD2	once	CASSPRLAGGETQYF	TGTGCCAGCAGCCCCCGACTAGCGGGAGGGGAGACCCAGTACTTC
TRBV7-3	TRBJ2-1	.	.	CASSLGPKQFF	TGTGCCAGCAGCTTGGGCCCTAAGCAGTTCTTC
TRBV5-1	TRBJ2-5	TRBD1	.	CASSLGTGEYETQYF	TGCGCCAGCAGCCTGGGGACAGGGGAATATGAGACCCAGTACTTC
TRBV7-9	TRBJ2-3	.	.	CASSLEREGTDTQYF	TGTGCCAGCAGCTTAGAGAGGGAGGGCACAGATACGCAGTATTTT
TRBV28	TRBJ2-3	.	.	CASSLPPADTQYF	TGTGCCAGCAGTTTACCTCCGGCAGATACGCAGTATTTT
TRBV28	TRBJ1-5	.	.	CASSRLSRVQNQPQHF	TGTGCCAGCAGCCGCTTGTCCAGGGTACAAAATCAGCCCCAGCATTTT
TRBV2	TRBJ2-1	TRBD1	.	CASSRRDRGFHNEQFF	TGTGCCAGCAGTCGCCGGGACAGGGGTTTCCACAATGAGCAGTTCTTC
TRBV5-1	TRBJ2-2	TRBD1	.	CASGTGDTGELFF	TGCGCCAGCGGAACAGGGGACACCGGGGAGCTGTTTTTT
TRBV27	TRBJ1-6	TRBD1	.	CASSLVTGTGAGSPLHF	TGTGCCAGCAGTTTAGTTACCGGGACAGGGGCTGGTTCACCCCTCCACTTT
TRBV19	TRBJ1-1	TRBD1	.	CASSPQGAETEAFF	TGTGCCAGTAGTCCTCAGGGGGCTGAGACTGAAGCTTTCTTT
TRBV12-3/TRBV12-4	TRBJ2-1	.	.	CASSLPLDEQFF	TGTGCCAGCAGTTTACCACTCGATGAGCAGTTCTTC
TRBV7-9	TRBJ2-3	TRBD2	.	CASSPPGLDTDTQYF	TGTGCCAGCAGCCCTCCGGGACTAGACACAGATACGCAGTATTTT
TRBV7-2	TRBJ2-3	TRBD2	.	CASSLEASGGGGTDTQYF	TGTGCCAGCAGCTTAGAGGCTAGCGGGGGGGGCGGCACAGATACGCAGTATTTT
TRBV5-4	TRBJ2-7	.	.	CASSWGREQYF	TGTGCCAGCAGCTGGGGCCGAGAGCAGTACTTC
TRBV5-6	TRBJ2-1	.	once	CASSLPGTSYNEQFF	TGTGCCAGCAGCTTGCCCGGGACAAGCTACAATGAGCAGTTCTTC
TRBV12-5	TRBJ2-2	.	.	CASQMISELFF	TGTGCTAGTCAAATGATTAGCGAACTGTTTTTT
TRBV24-1	TRBJ2-3	.	.	CATSDTGLYTQYF	TGTGCCACCAGTGATACTGGACTCTATACGCAGTATTTT
TRBV19	TRBJ1-5	.	.	CASSIKSSVNQPQHF	TGTGCCAGTAGTATTAAGTCGTCAGTGAATCAGCCCCAGCATTTT
TRBV5-6	TRBJ2-7	.	.	CASSEGPYEQYF	TGTGCCAGCAGTGAGGGCCCCTACGAGCAGTACTTC
TRBV27	TRBJ2-3	TRBD2	.	CASRILAGVDTQYF	TGTGCCAGCAGAATACTAGCGGGAGTAGATACGCAGTATTTT
TRBV10-2	TRBJ1-5	.	few	CASSPGAGRVSNQPQHF	TGCGCCAGCAGCCCCGGCGCGGGGAGGGTAAGCAATCAGCCCCAGCATTTT
TRBV7-9	TRBJ2-1	TRBD2	.	CASSLLASGKNEQFF	TGTGCCAGCAGCTTATTGGCTAGCGGTAAGAATGAGCAGTTCTTC
TRBV4-1	TRBJ1-6	TRBD1	once	CASSQGQGMGNSPLHF	TGCGCCAGCAGCCAGGGACAGGGGATGGGGAATTCACCCCTCCACTTT
TRBV12-3/TRBV12-4	TRBJ2-3	TRBD1	.	CASGTGWADTQYF	TGTGCCTCTGGGACAGGATGGGCAGATACGCAGTATTTT